One T cell receptor (beta chain) is described in this entry. Its antigen is undetermined. All the people who gave samples were healthy bone marrow donors. The sample comes from a study of cytomegalovirus exposure and HLA in healthy donors. Broader study findings: After further analysis at a later stage, 15,000 to 20,000 TCR beta sequences were associated with HLA alleles at 0.05 false discovery rate. Among TCR beta chains of equal frequency, HLA-associated ones were more clonally expanded in a later analysis. TCR beta chain V- and J-gene trimming was linked, in a later analysis, to a missense variant in DCLRE1C.

PCR used 60 Vbeta primers and 13 Jbeta primers. Using immunoSEQ multiplex PCR, the repertoire was profiled, and TCRdb retains in-frame clones only, with some absent. The repertoire has 130,000 or so clones, more than 75% of them found once; the top ten carry roughly 5%. Trimming removed 5 bases at V and 5 bases at J, with 15 bases between. Germline V CDR1 and CDR2: SSHAT, FNYEAQ (reference sequence). The CDR3 covers 14 residues. The specimen was PBMCs. The clonotype originates from a woman aged 25-40 years in good health and CMV-seronegative. The rearrangement joins TRBV7-7 to TRBJ2-5; D possibly corresponds to TRBD2 (6 bases). The CDR3 protein is CASSAGLDFETQYF. CDR3 DNA sequence: TGTGCCAGCAGCGCGGGACTCGACTTTGAGACCCAGTACTTC.